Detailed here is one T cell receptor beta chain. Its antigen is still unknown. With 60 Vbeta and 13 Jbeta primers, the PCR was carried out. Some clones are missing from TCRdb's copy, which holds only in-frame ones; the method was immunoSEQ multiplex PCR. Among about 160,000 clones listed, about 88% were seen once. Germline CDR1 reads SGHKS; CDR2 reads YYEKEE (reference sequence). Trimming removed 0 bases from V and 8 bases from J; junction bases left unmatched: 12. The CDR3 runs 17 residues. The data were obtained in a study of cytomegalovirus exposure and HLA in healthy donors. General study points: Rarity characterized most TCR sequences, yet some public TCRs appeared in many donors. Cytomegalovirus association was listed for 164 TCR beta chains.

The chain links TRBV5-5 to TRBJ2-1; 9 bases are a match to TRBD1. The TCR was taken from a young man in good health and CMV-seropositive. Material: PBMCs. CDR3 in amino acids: CASSLGLSGQGLHEQFF. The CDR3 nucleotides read TGTGCCAGCAGCTTGGGTCTGTCGGGACAGGGTCTCCATGAGCAGTTCTTC.